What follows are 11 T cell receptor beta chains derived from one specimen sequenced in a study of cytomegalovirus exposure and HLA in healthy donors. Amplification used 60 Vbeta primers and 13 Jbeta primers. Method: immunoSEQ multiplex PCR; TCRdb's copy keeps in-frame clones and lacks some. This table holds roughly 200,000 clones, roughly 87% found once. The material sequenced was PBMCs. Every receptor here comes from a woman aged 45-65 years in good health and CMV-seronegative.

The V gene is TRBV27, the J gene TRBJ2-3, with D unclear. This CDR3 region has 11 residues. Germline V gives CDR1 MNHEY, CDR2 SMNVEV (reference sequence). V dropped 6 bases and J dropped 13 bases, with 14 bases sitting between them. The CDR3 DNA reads TGTGCCAGCAGAGGTTCGGGTCTGGAGTATTTT. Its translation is CASRGSGLEYF.

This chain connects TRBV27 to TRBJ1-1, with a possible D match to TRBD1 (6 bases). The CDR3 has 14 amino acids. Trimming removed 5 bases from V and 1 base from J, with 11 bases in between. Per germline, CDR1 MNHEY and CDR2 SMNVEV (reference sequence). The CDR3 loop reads CASSEQGRNTEAFF. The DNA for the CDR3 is TGTGCCAGCAGTGAACAGGGTAGGAACACTGAAGCTTTCTTT.

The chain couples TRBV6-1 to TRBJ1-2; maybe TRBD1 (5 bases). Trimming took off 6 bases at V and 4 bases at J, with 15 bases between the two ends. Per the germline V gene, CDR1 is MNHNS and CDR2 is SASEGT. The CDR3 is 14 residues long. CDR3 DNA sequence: TGTGCCAGCAGCGAGGGGACGGGGGGCTATGGCTACACCTTC. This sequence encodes CASSEGTGGYGYTF.

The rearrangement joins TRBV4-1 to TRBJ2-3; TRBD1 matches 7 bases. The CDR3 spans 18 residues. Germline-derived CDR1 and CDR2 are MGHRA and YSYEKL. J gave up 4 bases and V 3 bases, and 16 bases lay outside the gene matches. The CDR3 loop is CASSQGISGQGVADTQYF. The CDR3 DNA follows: TGCGCCAGCAGCCAGGGTATAAGTGGGCAGGGGGTGGCAGATACGCAGTATTTT.

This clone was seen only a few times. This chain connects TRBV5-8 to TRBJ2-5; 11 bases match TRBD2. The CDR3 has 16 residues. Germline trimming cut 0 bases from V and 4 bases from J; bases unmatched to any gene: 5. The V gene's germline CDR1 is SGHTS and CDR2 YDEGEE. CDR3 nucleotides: TGTGCCAGCAGCTTGGGACTAGCGGGGAGAGTAGAGACCCAGTACTTC. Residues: CASSLGLAGRVETQYF.

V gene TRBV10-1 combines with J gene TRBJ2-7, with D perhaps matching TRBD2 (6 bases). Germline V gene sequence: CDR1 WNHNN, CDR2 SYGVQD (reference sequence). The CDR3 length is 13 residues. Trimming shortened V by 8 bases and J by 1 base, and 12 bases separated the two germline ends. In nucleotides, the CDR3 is TGCGCCAGCTCGGCGGCGGGATCCTACGAGCAGTACTTC. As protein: CASSAAGSYEQYF.

CDR3 amino acids: CASTPGQGSYGYTF. DNA of the CDR3: TGTGCCAGCACCCCCGGACAGGGGAGCTATGGCTACACCTTC. This chain links TRBV28 with TRBJ1-2, with 9 bases aligning to TRBD1. V shed 7 bases and J 4 bases; nucleotides not matched to a gene: 7. This CDR3 is built from 14 residues. Germline V gene lookup returns CDR1 MDHEN and CDR2 SYDVKM.

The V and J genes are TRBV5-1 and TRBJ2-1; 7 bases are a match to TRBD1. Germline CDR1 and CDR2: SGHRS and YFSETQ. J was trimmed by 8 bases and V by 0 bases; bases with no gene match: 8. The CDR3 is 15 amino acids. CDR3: CASSLAATGIDEQFF. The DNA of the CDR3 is TGCGCCAGCAGCTTGGCCGCGACAGGGATAGATGAGCAGTTCTTC.

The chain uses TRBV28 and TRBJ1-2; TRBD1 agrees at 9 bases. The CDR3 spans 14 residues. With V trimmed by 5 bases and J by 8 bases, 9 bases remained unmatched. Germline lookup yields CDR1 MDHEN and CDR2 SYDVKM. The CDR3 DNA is TGTGCCAGCAGTGGACAGGGGAACCTCTGGGGCTACACCTTC. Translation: CASSGQGNLWGYTF.

The CDR3 reads CASTNPRTGGGYTF. The CDR3 nucleotides are TGTGCCAGTACCAACCCTCGTACAGGGGGAGGCTACACCTTC. This rearrangement joins TRBV28 to TRBJ1-2, with TRBD1 matching over 8 bases. The CDR3 extends over 14 amino acids. The junction had 14 bases not matched to a gene; V was cut back by 9 bases and J by 8 bases. Germline V lookup: CDR1 MDHEN, CDR2 SYDVKM.

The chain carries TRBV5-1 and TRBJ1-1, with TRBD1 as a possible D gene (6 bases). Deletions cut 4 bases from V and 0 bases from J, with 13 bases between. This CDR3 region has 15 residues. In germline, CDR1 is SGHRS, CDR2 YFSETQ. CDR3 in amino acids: CASSKGHPVNTEAFF. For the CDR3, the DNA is TGCGCCAGCAGCAAGGGACACCCGGTGAACACTGAAGCTTTCTTT.